This entry lists 21 T cell receptor beta chains sequenced from one sample in a study of T cell changes during pregnancy in multiple sclerosis. The repertoire was sequenced with immunoSEQ multiplex PCR; TCRdb's copy has only in-frame clones and lacks some. Of about 36,000 clones listed, 85% to 95% are singletons. Sequenced: PBMCs (not recorded whether the cells were cultured). The receptors here all came from a female donor with multiple sclerosis, enrolled in a pregnancy study.

The rearrangement joins TRBV29-1 to TRBJ2-3, with 9 bases matching TRBD1. In germline, CDR1 is SQVTM, CDR2 ANQGSEA. The CDR3 runs to 11 residues. Trimming removed 7 bases from V and 7 bases from J; junction bases left unmatched: 3. CDR3 protein: CSGDRAYTQYF. CDR3 in DNA: TGCAGCGGGGACAGGGCATATACGCAGTATTTT.

The chain has TRBV27 and TRBJ2-7; a possible D gene is TRBD1 (6 bases). The CDR3 length is 12 residues. The germline V and J ends were trimmed by 5 bases and 5 bases, with 10 bases remaining between them. CDR1 is MNHEY and CDR2 is SMNVEV in the germline V gene (reference sequence). DNA for the CDR3: TGTGCCAGCAGTCAACAGGGCCACGAGCAGTACTTC. As protein: CASSQQGHEQYF.

This chain uses TRBV18 with TRBJ1-1; possibly TRBD1 for D (5 bases). The CDR3 totals 14 residues. The germline CDR1 and CDR2 sequences are KGHSH and LQKENI. Trimming shortened V by 3 bases and J by 3 bases, and 11 bases separated the two germline ends. CDR3 DNA sequence: TGTGCCAGCTCACCCGGGGGGATGGACACTGAAGCTTTCTTT. Protein: CASSPGGMDTEAFF.

V and J are TRBV19 and TRBJ2-1, with 7 bases identical to TRBD2. Unmatched junction bases numbered 8, after V lost 5 bases and J lost 1 base. Germline CDR1 is LNHDA and CDR2 is SQIVND (reference sequence). This CDR3 comprises 16 residues. The CDR3 loop is CASSPRRESSYNEQFF. The CDR3 DNA follows: TGTGCCAGTAGTCCCCGGCGGGAGAGTTCCTACAATGAGCAGTTCTTC.

The V and J genes are TRBV7-2 and TRBJ2-3; 8 bases agree with TRBD1. V was clipped by 1 base and J by 2 bases; unmatched bases: 5. In germline, CDR1 is SGHTA, CDR2 FQGNSA. This CDR3 is built from 16 residues. In nucleotides, the CDR3 is TGTGCCAGCAGCTTAGGGTACAGGGGGTTCACAGATACGCAGTATTTT. It is translated as CASSLGYRGFTDTQYF.

The chain has TRBV7-2 and TRBJ2-3; TRBD2 matches 8 bases. This CDR3 has 16 residues. V was clipped by 6 bases and J by 5 bases; unmatched bases: 13. The germline gives CDR1 SGHTA, CDR2 FQGNSA. The CDR3 DNA reads as TGTGCCAGCAGACCCTATTCTAGCGGGCGTCGAGATACGCAGTATTTT. The encoded protein is CASRPYSSGRRDTQYF. The whole variable domain, filled in from reference TRBV7-2 and TRBJ2-3, reads GAGVSQSPSNKVTEKGKDVELRCDPISGHTALYWYRQSLGQGLEFLIYFQGNSAPDKSGLPSDRFSAERTGGSVSTLTIQRTQQEDSAVYLCASRPYSSGRRDTQYFGPGTRLTVL.

This chain joins TRBV5-4 and TRBJ1-1; 7 nucleotides align to TRBD1. CDR1 is SGHNT, CDR2 YYREEE, per germline (reference sequence). V dropped 0 bases and J dropped 2; count of bases not matched to a gene: 4. This CDR3 is 15 amino acids long. CDR3: CASSLDGTVNTEAFF. The CDR3 bases are TGTGCCAGCAGCTTGGACGGGACAGTAAACACTGAAGCTTTCTTT.

The chain carries TRBV12-5 and TRBJ2-7, with 12 bases lining up with TRBD2. The CDR3 covers 15 residues. Germline CDR1 and CDR2: LGHNT and FRNRAP. J was trimmed by 3 bases and V by 5 bases; bases with no gene match: 5. The CDR3 coding sequence is TGTGCTAGTGGTATAGGACTAGCGGGGAACTACGAGCAGTACTTC. Translated: CASGIGLAGNYEQYF.

The genes are TRBV27 and TRBJ2-3, with D unresolved. V was pared by 10 bases and J by 10 bases, with 9 bases between. This CDR3 is 9 amino acids long. Per the germline V gene, CDR1 is MNHEY and CDR2 is SMNVEV (reference sequence). CDR3 coding DNA: TGTGCCACCAGAGTGGCGCAGTATTTT. This sequence encodes CATRVAQYF.

The chain links TRBV18 to TRBJ1-4; 7 positions match TRBD1. V shed 3 bases and J 8 bases; nucleotides not matched to a gene: 12. The CDR3 covers 16 residues. The germline CDR1 and CDR2 sequences are KGHSH and LQKENI. For the CDR3, the DNA is TGTGCCAGCTCACCCCGGGGAACAGGGGAGAAGGAAAAACTGTTTTTT. Amino acid sequence: CASSPRGTGEKEKLFF.

This chain uses TRBV23-1 with TRBJ2-7; D possibly corresponds to TRBD1 (6 bases). TRBV23-1 is marked as an open reading frame, function uncertain. CDR3 length: 16 residues. Trimming removed 0 bases from V and 3 bases from J, with 15 bases in between. The CDR3 protein is CASSQSGRGLNYEQYF. In DNA, the CDR3 is TGCGCCAGCAGTCAATCGGGCAGGGGCCTTAACTACGAGCAGTACTTC.

The V gene is TRBV18, the J gene TRBJ1-4; no reliable D call. Germline loops: CDR1 KGHSH, CDR2 LQKENI. The CDR3 is made up of 18 amino acids. Trimming stripped 0 bases from V and 4 bases from J, with 18 bases between. CDR3 nucleotide sequence: TGTGCCAGCTCACCACCTTCGGCCGCCTCGAGTCGTAATGAAAAACTGTTTTTT. Translating gives CASSPPSAASSRNEKLFF. Looking up the rest from reference TRBV18 and TRBJ1-4 gives the full variable domain: NAGVMQNPRHLVRRRGQEARLRCSPMKGHSHVYWYRQLPEEGLKFMVYLQKENIIDESGMPKERFSAEFPKEGPSILRIQQVVRGDSAAYFCASSPPSAASSRNEKLFFGSGTQLSVL.

This clone was seen only once. This chain links TRBV13 with TRBJ2-3; possibly TRBD2 for D (5 bases). This CDR3 contains 14 residues. CDR1 PRHDT and CDR2 FYEKMQ come from the germline V gene (reference sequence). Trimming stripped 0 bases from V and 4 bases from J, with 8 bases between. CDR3 in amino acids: CASSLGLGADTQYF. The CDR3 nucleotides are TGTGCCAGCAGCTTAGGCTTGGGAGCAGATACGCAGTATTTT.

V is TRBV6-5 and J is TRBJ2-7; 9 bases are a match to TRBD1. Germline trimming cut 6 bases from V and 5 bases from J; bases unmatched to any gene: 2. Germline V gives CDR1 MNHEY, CDR2 SVGAGI. The CDR3 is made up of 12 amino acids. For the CDR3, the DNA is TGTGCCAGCAGCCGGGACAGGGACGAGCAGTACTTC. Protein product: CASSRDRDEQYF.

The chain is built from TRBV28 and TRBJ1-2; possible D gene TRBD1, 5 bases. The V end lost 5 bases, the J end lost 8 bases, and 12 bases lay between the germline ends. The germline V gene encodes CDR1 MDHEN and CDR2 SYDVKM. The CDR3 has 12 amino acids. The CDR3 spells CASSTGGLGYTF. In nucleotides, the CDR3 is TGTGCCAGCAGTACGGGGGGGTTGGGCTACACCTTC.

This clone has just one count. The rearrangement uses TRBV10-3 and TRBJ2-2; D is perhaps TRBD1 (5 bases). CDR1 ENHRY and CDR2 SYGVKD come from the germline V gene. The CDR3 is 12 amino acids. The V end lost 9 bases, the J end lost 4 bases, and 9 bases lay between the germline ends. The DNA of the CDR3 is TGTGCCATTAAGACAGCCACCGGGGAGCTGTTTTTT. Translated: CAIKTATGELFF.

The chain combines TRBV5-1 with TRBJ2-3; 8 nucleotides line up with TRBD1. Germline-derived CDR1 and CDR2 are SGHRS and YFSETQ. The CDR3 runs 14 residues. The V gene end was trimmed by 4 bases and the J gene end by 4 bases; junction bases not matched to a gene: 5. CDR3 protein: CASSLGQGADTQYF. The CDR3 nucleotides read TGCGCCAGCAGCCTAGGACAGGGAGCAGATACGCAGTATTTT. The whole variable domain, filled in from reference TRBV5-1 and TRBJ2-3, reads KAGVTQTPRYLIKTRGQQVTLSCSPISGHRSVSWYQQTPGQGLQFLFEYFSETQRNKGNFPGRFSGRQFSNSRSEMNVSTLELGDSALYLCASSLGQGADTQYFGPGTRLTVL.

This sequence joins TRBV14 and TRBJ2-7; D is ambiguous. The length of the CDR3 is 15 residues. Germline CDR1 and CDR2: SGHDN and FVKESK. The V end was cut by 4 bases, the J end by 2 bases, with 15 bases between. In DNA form, the CDR3 reads TGTGCCAGCAGCCCCCACTCCGGACCTGCCTACGAGCAGTACTTC. This codes for CASSPHSGPAYEQYF.

This sequence joins TRBV14 and TRBJ1-2, with no clear D. The CDR3 has 13 residues. Trimming left V 1 base short and J 3 bases short, with 6 bases between. Looked up from germline, CDR1 is SGHDN and CDR2 is FVKESK. The CDR3 DNA sequence: TGTGCCAGCAGCCAAGTCATAGACTATGGCTACACCTTC. This sequence encodes CASSQVIDYGYTF.

This clone was counted only a few times. This chain connects TRBV11-2 to TRBJ2-3; TRBD1 matches at 8 bases. The V gene end was trimmed by 6 bases and the J gene end by 4 bases; junction bases not matched to a gene: 12. CDR1 is SGHAT and CDR2 is FQNNGV in the germline V gene. The CDR3 sequence is 16 residues long. The CDR3 spells CASSQVRGQAADTQYF. CDR3 bases: TGTGCCAGCAGTCAAGTTCGGGGACAGGCTGCAGATACGCAGTATTTT.

V gene TRBV28 combines with J gene TRBJ2-7; weak D call: TRBD1 (6 bases). The CDR3 extends over 14 amino acids. The V and J ends lost 6 bases and 2 bases respectively, with 14 bases between them. Germline lookup yields CDR1 MDHEN and CDR2 SYDVKM. CDR3 in amino acids: CASSIRGNPYEQYF. The CDR3 DNA follows: TGTGCCAGCAGCATCAGGGGAAATCCCTACGAGCAGTACTTC.